These T cell receptor beta chains were read from a single sample in a study of chemoradiotherapy in HPV16-positive cancers. The table came from immunoSEQ multiplex PCR; TCRdb's copy has only in-frame clones and leaves some out. The sample consists of about 15,000 clones, 65% to 75% of them appearing once. The sample was acquired from a patient who underwent chemoradiotherapy. These receptors were taken from a human donor with HPV-associated anogenital cancer. The CDR3 runs from the conserved cysteine through the conserved F or W. A D gene is named only where the DNA matches it firmly. For some rows the clone size is stated as once, few or many, or as a class when expanded; others skip it.

v_gene	d_gene	j_gene	abundance	CDR3nt	CDR3aa
TRBV28	TRBD1	TRBJ1-5	few	TGTGCCAGCAGTCAACAGGGGGGCAATCAGCCCCAGCATTTT	CASSQQGGNQPQHF
TRBV11-1	-	TRBJ2-5	-	TGTGCCAGCAGCTTAAGTCGGACTGCGCCGACCCAGTACTTC	CASSLSRTAPTQYF
TRBV7-9	TRBD1	TRBJ1-4	-	TGTGCCAGCAGCTGGGGGACAGGGGTTAATGAAAAACTGTTTTTT	CASSWGTGVNEKLFF
TRBV6-1	TRBD1	TRBJ2-6	-	TGTGCCAGCAGTGAACTCAGGGGGCGATTGGGGGCCAACGTCCTGACTTTC	CASSELRGRLGANVLTF
TRBV4-2	-	TRBJ2-1	-	TGTGCCAGCAGCCCCGACCCGTCCAATGAGCAGTTCTTC	CASSPDPSNEQFF
TRBV11-3	TRBD2	TRBJ2-2	few	TGTGCCAGCAGCTGGGGGAGCGGGGGGAGTGTGGCCGGGGAGCTGTTTTTT	CASSWGSGGSVAGELFF
TRBV30	-	TRBJ1-5	few	TGTGCCTGGAGTGGCCACTTAAATCAGCCCCAGCATTTT	CAWSGHLNQPQHF
TRBV2	-	TRBJ1-1	-	TGTGCCAGCAGCTCCCTCGGGGTAATGAACACTGAAGCTTTCTTT	CASSSLGVMNTEAFF
TRBV7-3	-	TRBJ1-4	-	TGTGCCAGCAGCTTAGACAGGAATGAAAAACTGTTTTTT	CASSLDRNEKLFF
TRBV11-2	-	TRBJ1-1	large	TGTGCCAGCAGCTTAGGTTCTAATCGGGACACTGAAGCTTTCTTT	CASSLGSNRDTEAFF
TRBV19	TRBD1	TRBJ2-7	once	TGTGCCAGTAGTGACACAGGGACAGCTCACTACGAGCAGTACTTC	CASSDTGTAHYEQYF
TRBV19	-	TRBJ1-2	-	TGTGCCAGTAGCAACTGGGGTGGGGATGGCTACACCTTC	CASSNWGGDGYTF
TRBV5-1	TRBD1	TRBJ2-5	once	TGCGCCAGCAGTTCCGGGACAGGAAGTTTCGGGGAGACCCAGTACTTC	CASSSGTGSFGETQYF
TRBV27	-	TRBJ2-7	-	TGTGCCAGCAGTTTCGCAGGGGTGAGCGAGCAGTACTTC	CASSFAGVSEQYF
TRBV5-1	TRBD2	TRBJ2-2	-	TGCGCCAGCAGCTTTTTAGCGGGAGAGAACACCGGGGAGCTGTTTTTT	CASSFLAGENTGELFF
TRBV6-4	-	TRBJ2-1	-	TGTGCCAGCAGTGACTCGGGGGGAGGCATGTACAATGAGCAGTTCTTC	CASSDSGGGMYNEQFF
TRBV6-5	-	TRBJ2-2	-	TGTGCCAGCAGTTACAGGGACACCGGGGAGCTGTTTTTT	CASSYRDTGELFF
TRBV5-4	-	TRBJ2-7	-	TGTGCCAGCAGCAGAGGGGGGGCCCAAGACGGCTACGAGCAGTACTTC	CASSRGGAQDGYEQYF
TRBV11-3	TRBD1	TRBJ2-7	-	TGTGCCAGCAGCTTACTAGGGGGCTTCTACGAGCAGTACTTC	CASSLLGGFYEQYF
TRBV7-3	-	TRBJ2-1	-	TGTGCCAGCAGCTTAACCCCCTTAGGGGGCAATGAGCAGTTCTTC	CASSLTPLGGNEQFF
TRBV7-3	-	TRBJ2-7	-	TGTGCCAGCAGCTTGTCCTCAAGGAGCTACGAGCAGTACTTC	CASSLSSRSYEQYF
TRBV7-9	-	TRBJ1-1	-	TGTGCCAGCAGCCCCCACCGGGGGGGGACTGAAGCTTTCTTT	CASSPHRGGTEAFF
TRBV6-6	TRBD2	TRBJ2-1	-	TGTGCCAGCAGTTACTCCAGTAGCGGGATAGATGAGCAGTTCTTC	CASSYSSSGIDEQFF
TRBV30	-	TRBJ2-7	-	TGTGCCTGGGGGCCTGGGTACGAGCAGTACTTC	CAWGPGYEQYF
TRBV4-1	-	TRBJ2-1	few	TGCGCCAGCAGCCCGGGACTCCTAGACAATGAGCAGTTCTTC	CASSPGLLDNEQFF
TRBV29-1	-	TRBJ1-1	few	TGCAGCGTTGTACGGCAAATGAACACTGAAGCTTTCTTT	CSVVRQMNTEAFF
TRBV6-4	-	TRBJ1-2	once	TGTGCCAGCAGCCGAGAATGGGGTGGCTATGGCTACACCTTC	CASSREWGGYGYTF
TRBV6-9	TRBD2	TRBJ2-3	-	TGTGCCAGCAGTTGGAGGGGGACTAGGGGTGATACGCAGTATTTT	CASSWRGTRGDTQYF
TRBV6-1	-	TRBJ1-1	-	TGTGCCAGCAGTGAATCGGGGCGAACTGAAGCTTTCTTT	CASSESGRTEAFF
TRBV6-6	-	TRBJ1-1	-	TGTGCCAGCCAGCTTCGACTACAGGGTCACACTGAAGCTTTCTTT	CASQLRLQGHTEAFF
TRBV12-5	-	TRBJ2-3	-	TGTGCTAGTGGTTCCGGACTTGGGCCATTTACGCAGTATTTT	CASGSGLGPFTQYF
TRBV4-2	TRBD1	TRBJ1-1	once	TGTGCCAGCAGCCAACTCACAGGGGGCACTGAAGCTTTCTTT	CASSQLTGGTEAFF
TRBV9	TRBD1	TRBJ2-1	once	TGTGCCAGCAGCCCGACAGGGGGGAATGAGCAGTTCTTC	CASSPTGGNEQFF
TRBV7-9	-	TRBJ1-6	-	TGTGCCAGCAGCCTTCTGGTCCTTAATTCACCCCTCCACTTT	CASSLLVLNSPLHF
TRBV5-6	TRBD1	TRBJ1-1	-	TGTGCCAGCAGCTTCGGGACAGGGCAATGGGCTGAAGCTTTCTTT	CASSFGTGQWAEAFF
TRBV9	-	TRBJ2-3	-	TGTGCCAGCAGCCCCCGTAGCTTGGGAGGCACAGATACGCAGTATTTT	CASSPRSLGGTDTQYF
TRBV21-1	-	TRBJ2-7	few	TGTGCCAGCACACCGCCTACTAGCGGGAGTCCTGTTGAGCAGTACTTC	CASTPPTSGSPVEQYF
TRBV30	-	TRBJ1-1	-	TGTGCCTGGAGTAAGGGTTTGAACACTGAAGCTTTCTTT	CAWSKGLNTEAFF
TRBV7-9	-	TRBJ1-4	few	TGTGCCAGCAGCTTCGGAGGGGTTGACGAAAAACTGTTTTTT	CASSFGGVDEKLFF
TRBV11-2	TRBD2	TRBJ2-2	-	TGTGCCAGCAGCTTAGTAACGGGGGGGGCCGGGGAGCTGTTTTTT	CASSLVTGGAGELFF
TRBV19	-	TRBJ2-7	-	TGTGCCAGTAGTAAAACGTCAGTGGGCTACTACGAGCAGTACTTC	CASSKTSVGYYEQYF
TRBV5-1	TRBD2	TRBJ2-4	-	TGCGCCAGCAGCTTGAACGGCGGGGCTAGCGGGAGGCGGGACATTCAGTACTTC	CASSLNGGASGRRDIQYF
TRBV19	-	TRBJ2-1	-	TGTGCCAGTATGGCCCAGCTCAATGAGCAGTTCTTC	CASMAQLNEQFF
TRBV4-1	-	TRBJ2-1	-	TGCGCCAGCAGCCATAGGGGACTGGCGTACAATGAGCAGTTCTTC	CASSHRGLAYNEQFF
TRBV6-1	-	TRBJ1-2	-	TGTGCCAGCACATTGGGGGCTAACTATGGCTACACCTTC	CASTLGANYGYTF
TRBV2	TRBD2	TRBJ2-4	-	TGTGCCAGCAGGGATCTCGGGACTAGTGATAACATTCAGTACTTC	CASRDLGTSDNIQYF
TRBV6-1	-	TRBJ2-5	-	TGTGCCAGCAGTGAAAAGTTTGGGGGAGAGACCCAGTACTTC	CASSEKFGGETQYF
TRBV2	-	TRBJ2-2	few	TGTGCCAGCGCACTAGGAAACCCCGCGCCCGGGGAGCTGTTTTTT	CASALGNPAPGELFF
TRBV25-1	TRBD2	TRBJ2-1	-	TGTGCCAGCGGACTAGCGGATTACAATGAGCAGTTCTTC	CASGLADYNEQFF